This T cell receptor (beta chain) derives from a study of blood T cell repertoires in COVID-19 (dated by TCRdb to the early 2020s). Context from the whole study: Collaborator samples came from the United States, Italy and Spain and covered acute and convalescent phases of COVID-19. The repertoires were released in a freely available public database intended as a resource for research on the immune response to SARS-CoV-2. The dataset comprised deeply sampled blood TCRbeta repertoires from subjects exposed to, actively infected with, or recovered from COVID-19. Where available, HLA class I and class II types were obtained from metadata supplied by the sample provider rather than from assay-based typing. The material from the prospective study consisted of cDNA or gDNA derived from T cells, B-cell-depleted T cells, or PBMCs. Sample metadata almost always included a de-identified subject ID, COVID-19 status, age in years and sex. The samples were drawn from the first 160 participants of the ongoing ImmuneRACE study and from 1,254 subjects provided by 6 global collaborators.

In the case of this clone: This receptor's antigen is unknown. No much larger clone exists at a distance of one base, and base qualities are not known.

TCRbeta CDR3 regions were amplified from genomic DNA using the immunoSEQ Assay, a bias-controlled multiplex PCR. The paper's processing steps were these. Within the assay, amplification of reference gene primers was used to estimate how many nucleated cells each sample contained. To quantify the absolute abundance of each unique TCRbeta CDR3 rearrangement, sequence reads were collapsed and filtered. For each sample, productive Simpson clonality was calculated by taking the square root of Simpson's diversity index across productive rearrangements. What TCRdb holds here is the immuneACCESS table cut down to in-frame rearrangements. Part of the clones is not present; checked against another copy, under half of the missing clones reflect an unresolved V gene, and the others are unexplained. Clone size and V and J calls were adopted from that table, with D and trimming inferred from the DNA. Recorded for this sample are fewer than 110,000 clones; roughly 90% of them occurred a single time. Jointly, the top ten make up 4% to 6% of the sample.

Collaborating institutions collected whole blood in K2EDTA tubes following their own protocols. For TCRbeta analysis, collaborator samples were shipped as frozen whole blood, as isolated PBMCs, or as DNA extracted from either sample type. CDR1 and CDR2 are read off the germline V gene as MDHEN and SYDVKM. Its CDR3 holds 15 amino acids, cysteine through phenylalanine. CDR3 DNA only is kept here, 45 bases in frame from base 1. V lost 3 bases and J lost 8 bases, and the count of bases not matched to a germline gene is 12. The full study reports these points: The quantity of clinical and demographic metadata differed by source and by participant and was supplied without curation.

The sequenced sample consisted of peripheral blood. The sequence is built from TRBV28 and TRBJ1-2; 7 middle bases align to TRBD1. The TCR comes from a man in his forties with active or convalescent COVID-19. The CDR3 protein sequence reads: CASSLVPRGQGGYTF. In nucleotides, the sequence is TGTGCCAGCAGTTTGGTCCCGAGGGGGCAAGGAGGCTACACCTTC.